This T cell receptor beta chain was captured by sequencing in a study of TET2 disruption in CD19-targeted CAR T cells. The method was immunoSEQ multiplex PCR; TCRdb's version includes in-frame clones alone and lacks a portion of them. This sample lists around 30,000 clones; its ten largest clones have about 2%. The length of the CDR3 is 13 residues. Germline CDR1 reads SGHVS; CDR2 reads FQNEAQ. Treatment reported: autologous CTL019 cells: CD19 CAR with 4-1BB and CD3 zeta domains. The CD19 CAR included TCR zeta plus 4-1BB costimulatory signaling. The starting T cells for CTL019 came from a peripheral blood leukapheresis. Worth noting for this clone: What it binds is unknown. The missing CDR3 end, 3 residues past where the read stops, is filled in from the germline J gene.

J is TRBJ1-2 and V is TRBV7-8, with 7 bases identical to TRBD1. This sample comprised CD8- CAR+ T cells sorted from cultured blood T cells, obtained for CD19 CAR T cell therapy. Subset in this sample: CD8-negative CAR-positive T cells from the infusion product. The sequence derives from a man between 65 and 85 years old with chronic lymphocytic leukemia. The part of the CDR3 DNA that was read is TGTGCCAGCAGCTTAGTATCGACAGGGGGC. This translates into CASSLVSTGG. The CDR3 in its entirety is CASSLVSTGGYTF.